The 18 T cell receptor beta chains reported below all come from one sample, sequenced in a study of Graves' ophthalmopathy and Graves' hyperthyroidism. RNA transcripts were the template, and TCR beta CDR3 regions were amplified from them. Second-round multiplex PCR came after first-round RT-PCR with HTBI primers. MiXCR, applied by TCRdb to the multiplex PCR reads, yields one record per CDR3 protein. The data show over a million distinct CDR3 sequences, 35% to 40% seen once. Input material: peripheral blood or thyroid tissue (not recorded which). Every receptor here comes from an adult man with Graves' hyperthyroidism.

This clonotype was found many times. This chain uses TRBV12-3 or TRBV12-4 with TRBJ2-7; no firm D call. The CDR3 spans 11 residues. With 6 bases removed from V and 7 bases from J, the gap between germline ends came to 10 bases. The CDR3 loop reads CASSSVGEQYF. In DNA, the CDR3 is TGTGCCAGCAGCTCCGTGGGGGAGCAGTACTTC.

In this sample, this clonotype turned up many times. The chain carries TRBV20-1 and TRBJ2-5; tentative D call: TRBD1 (5 bases). CDR3 size: 16 residues. V lost 1 base and J lost 2, with 17 bases in between. From germline, CDR1 is DFQATT and CDR2 SNEGSKA (reference sequence). CDR3: CSARVRTPVIQETQYF. The CDR3 DNA reads TGCAGTGCTAGAGTGAGGACACCCGTTATTCAAGAGACCCAGTACTTC.

This clonotype was counted many times. The genes are TRBV2 and TRBJ2-2; D not certain. This CDR3 has 14 amino acids. V was pared by 0 bases and J by 4 bases, with 6 bases between. Germline CDR1 reads SNHLY; CDR2 reads FYNNEI. The CDR3 is CASSEALLTGELFF. The CDR3 DNA sequence: TGTGCCAGCAGTGAAGCCCTCCTCACCGGGGAGCTGTTTTTT.

This clonotype has only one observation. It may be a read error: a sequence one base away is much more abundant. The chain uses TRBV7-2 and TRBJ1-2; D possibly corresponds to TRBD1 (5 bases). CDR3 length equals 14 residues. The ends were cut back, 5 bases at V and 14 bases at J, with 24 bases in the middle. Per germline, CDR1 SGHTA and CDR2 FQGNSA. CDR3 coding DNA: TGTGCCAGCAGCCCCGGGGGGTCCGCGGGATTGCCGACCTTC. Translation gives CASSPGGSAGLPTF.

The chain recombines TRBV7-9 with TRBJ2-7, with 8 bases aligning to TRBD1. Losses at the gene ends were 11 bases for V and 9 bases for J; bases not matched to a gene: 27. CDR3 size: 17 residues. CDR1 and CDR2 from the germline V gene are SEHNR and FQNEAQ (reference sequence). The CDR3 protein is CAWSVRQVTGAAKGQYF. CDR3 nucleotide sequence: TGTGCCTGGAGTGTACGACAAGTGACAGGGGCTGCCAAGGGGCAGTACTTC.

The CDR3 protein is CASSEVDRGVGYTF. The CDR3 coding sequence is TGTGCCAGCAGTGAAGTGGACAGGGGAGTCGGCTACACCTTC. The chain employs TRBV12-3 or TRBV12-4 and TRBJ1-2, with 9 bases fitting TRBD1. There are 14 residues in the CDR3. The J segment lost 8 bases and the V segment lost 5 bases, leaving 9 bases of the junction unmatched.

This clonotype was counted many times. J is TRBJ1-5 and V is TRBV12-3 or TRBV12-4, with 9 nucleotides matching TRBD1. The junction had 3 bases not matched to a gene; V was cut back by 3 bases and J by 9 bases. The CDR3 consists of 13 residues. As DNA, the CDR3 is TGTGCCAGCAGTTTGGACAGGGGTGGGCCCCAGCATTTT. Translation: CASSLDRGGPQHF.

J is TRBJ1-4 and V is TRBV15; no reliable D call. This CDR3 region has 16 residues. Germline V gene data show CDR1 as LNHNV and CDR2 as YYDKDF (reference sequence). V shed 5 bases and J shed 8 bases, with 21 bases lying between them. CDR3 coding DNA: TGTGCCACCAGCGGAACGTGGATCCTTACCAGCGAAAAACTGTTTTTT. This encodes CATSGTWILTSEKLFF.

Concerning this clonotype itself: The CDR3 carries no conserved terminal phenylalanine or tryptophan, so it likely arises from a read error. This chain connects TRBV7-2 to TRBJ2-7, with 7 positions matching TRBD2. With 9 bases clipped from V and 6 bases from J, the junction kept 23 bases outside the gene matches. This CDR3 has 17 amino acids. Per germline, CDR1 SGHTA and CDR2 FQGNSA. The CDR3 DNA follows: TGTGCCAGTAGTTCTCCCCCCGGGACTACTATCGTCGGCGAGCAGTACCTC. Its protein is CASSSPPGTTIVGEQYL.

The chain links TRBV19 to TRBJ2-6; a weak D match, TRBD2 (6 bases). The CDR3 is 15 residues long. Trimming left V 8 bases short and J 2 bases short, with 13 bases between. Looked up from germline, CDR1 is LNHDA and CDR2 is SQIVND (reference sequence). The CDR3 DNA is TGTGCCAGTGCCCATGGGGGGACTGGGGCCAACGTCCTGACTTTC. Its protein product is CASAHGGTGANVLTF.

J is TRBJ2-3 and V is TRBV7-2; D gene uncertain. The germline CDR1 and CDR2 sequences are SGHTA and FQGNSA. This CDR3 is 14 amino acids long. V lost 5 bases, J lost 7 bases, and 16 bases lay in between. This chain's CDR3 is CASSPLPQVHTQYF. The CDR3, as DNA: TGTGCCAGCAGCCCCCTACCCCAGGTCCATACGCAGTATTTT.

The CDR3 is CASSSWGSGQETQYF. In DNA, the CDR3 is TGTGCCAGCAGCTCCTGGGGGTCCGGGCAAGAGACCCAGTACTTC. The chain recombines TRBV11-2 with TRBJ2-5; tentatively, D is TRBD1 or TRBD2 (5 bases each). Germline CDR1 reads SGHAT; CDR2 reads FQNNGV. This CDR3 contains 15 residues. The ends were cut back, 4 bases at V and 2 bases at J, with 14 bases in the middle.

V and J are TRBV14 and TRBJ1-1; the D is unclear. Trimming stripped 2 bases from V and 2 bases from J, with 9 bases between. CDR1 SGHDN and CDR2 FVKESK come from the germline V gene. There are 14 residues in the CDR3. CDR3 DNA: TGTGCCAGCAGCCAATGGGCGGATAACACTGAAGCTTTCTTT. Translated, it gives CASSQWADNTEAFF.

This clonotype was found a few times. This chain joins TRBV12-3 or TRBV12-4 and TRBJ2-6, with 9 bases identical to TRBD1. Unmatched junction bases numbered 7, after V lost 7 bases and J lost 3 bases. CDR3 length: 16 residues. CDR3 protein: CASTPRTGDGANVLTF. In DNA, the CDR3 is TGTGCCAGCACCCCCCGGACAGGGGATGGGGCCAACGTCCTGACTTTC.

This clonotype came up a few times. This rearrangement joins TRBV20-1 to TRBJ2-7; D ambiguous. The CDR3 has 11 amino acids. Trimming removed 6 bases at V and 0 bases at J, with 6 bases between. Germline loops: CDR1 DFQATT, CDR2 SNEGSKA (reference sequence). Written as DNA, the CDR3 is TGCAGTGCGGTTAACTCCTACGAGCAGTACTTC. Amino acids: CSAVNSYEQYF.

This chain joins TRBV27 and TRBJ1-6; no definite D call. Germline CDR1 is MNHEY and CDR2 is SMNVEV (reference sequence). The V end was cut by 3 bases, the J end by 8 bases, with 8 bases between. The CDR3 loop spans 13 amino acids. The CDR3 DNA reads TGTGCCAGCAGTTTGGACGTGTATTCACCCCTCCACTTT. Translated, it gives CASSLDVYSPLHF.

The CDR3 nucleotides read TGTGCCAGCAGCCCGGGACAGACAAGACATGAAAAACTGTTTTTT. Translating gives CASSPGQTRHEKLFF. The rearrangement joins TRBV12-3 or TRBV12-4 to TRBJ1-4, with TRBD1 matching 7 bases. CDR3 length: 15 amino acids. After removal of 6 bases from V and 6 bases from J, the junction contained 10 bases not matched to a gene.

This clonotype has a single count. CDR3 DNA sequence: TGTGCCATCAGGCCCAGAAGTGGCAACTACGAGCAGTACTTC. This sequence encodes CAIRPRSGNYEQYF. The chain is built from TRBV10-3 and TRBJ2-7; no clear D gene. CDR3 length: 14 amino acids. V was shortened by 6 bases and J by 3 bases, with 15 bases between the two germline ends. Germline lookup yields CDR1 ENHRY and CDR2 SYGVKD.